One T cell receptor (beta chain) is described in this entry. The data belong to a study of cytomegalovirus exposure and HLA in healthy donors. In germline, CDR1 is LNHNV, CDR2 YYDKDF (reference sequence). The CDR3 is 19 amino acids. Trimming cost V 1 base and J 1 base; bases outside gene matches: 9. Only in-frame clones appear in the TCRdb table, and some are missing; sequencing was by immunoSEQ multiplex PCR. Of tens of thousands of clones listed, 90% to 95% were seen once; the top ten hold 3.2%. The clonotype comes from a woman between 18 and 29 years old in good health and CMV-seropositive. The sample taken for sequencing was PBMCs. The V and J genes are TRBV15 and TRBJ2-7; 14 bases map to TRBD2. CDR3 sequence (DNA): TGTGCCACCAGCAGAGCCCGAGGACTAGCGGGGGGCTATTCCTACGAGCAGTACTTC. This codes for CATSRARGLAGGYSYEQYF.